These T cell receptor beta chains were read from a single sample in a study of blood T cell repertoires in COVID-19. Sequenced by immunoSEQ multiplex PCR; TCRdb stores in-frame clones only, minus some. This sample has about 190,000 clones, with about 80% found just once. The specimen sequenced was peripheral blood. These receptors were collected from a man in his sixties with acute or convalescent COVID-19. Both conserved end residues are part of each CDR3. The D gene is left open where the match is weak. Expanded clones get a size class; other rows say once, few or many, or leave the size out.

.,TRBJ1-3,.,TRBV3-1/TRBV3-2,TGTGCCAGCCAGAACTCTGGAAACACCATATATTTT,CASQNSGNTIYF
.,TRBJ1-5,.,TRBV19,TGTGCCAGTAGTATAGGTGCCAGGGTGAATCAGCCCCAGCATTTT,CASSIGARVNQPQHF
.,TRBJ1-5,.,TRBV30,TGTGCCTGGAGTGTCAGGGCCAATCAGCCCCAGCATTTT,CAWSVRANQPQHF
.,TRBJ2-7,.,TRBV3-1/TRBV3-2,TGTGCCAGCAGCCTTAATCTAGCCTACGAGCAGTACTTC,CASSLNLAYEQYF
.,TRBJ2-5,TRBD2,TRBV9,TGTGCCAGCAGCGTAGCGGGGGGATGGCAAGAGACCCAGTACTTC,CASSVAGGWQETQYF
.,TRBJ1-1,.,TRBV5-1,TGCGCCAGCAGCTTGGAGCTTCGCACTGAAGCTTTCTTT,CASSLELRTEAFF
.,TRBJ1-5,.,TRBV29-1,TGCAGCGTTAAAGATATGACGTCCGGGCAGCCCCAGCATTTT,CSVKDMTSGQPQHF
few,TRBJ1-2,.,TRBV19,TGTGCCAGTAGTATGGTCGGGTCCCAGGGAAGCTATGGCTACACCTTC,CASSMVGSQGSYGYTF
once,TRBJ2-5,.,TRBV5-1,TGCGCCAGCAGCTTCGGGTACCAAGAGACCCAGTACTTC,CASSFGYQETQYF
few,TRBJ2-1,TRBD2,TRBV7-2,TGTGCCAGCAGCGCCGAGGTAGCGGGTTTCTACAATGAGCAGTTCTTC,CASSAEVAGFYNEQFF
.,TRBJ2-2,.,TRBV7-2,TGTGCCAGCAGCATAACAGGGCTCACCGGGGAGCTGTTTTTT,CASSITGLTGELFF
.,TRBJ1-1,TRBD1,TRBV7-9,TGTGCCAGCAGCATTTCAGGGGGGAACACTGAAGCTTTCTTT,CASSISGGNTEAFF
.,TRBJ2-5,.,TRBV12-3/TRBV12-4,TGTGCCAGCAGGTCCGGCGGGGAAGAGACCCAGTACTTC,CASRSGGEETQYF
once,TRBJ2-6,.,TRBV3-1/TRBV3-2,TGTGCCAGCAGCCTACAGGGAAGCTCTGGGGCCAACGTCCTGACTTTC,CASSLQGSSGANVLTF
once,TRBJ1-5,.,TRBV4-1,TGCGCCAGCAGCAGCCGCACTCTTAACAGGGTAAAGGCTGGTCAGCCCCAGCATTTT,CASSSRTLNRVKAGQPQHF
.,TRBJ1-2,.,TRBV25-1,TGTGCCAGCAGTTCTACCAACGGGTGGCACTATGGCTACACCTTC,CASSSTNGWHYGYTF
.,TRBJ1-3,.,TRBV5-4,TGTGCCAGCAGCTTACCCCCGACAATAGGAAACACCATATATTTT,CASSLPPTIGNTIYF
.,TRBJ2-7,TRBD2,TRBV5-1,TGCGCCAGCAGCTCCGGACTAGCCCCCTACGAGCAGTACTTC,CASSSGLAPYEQYF
.,TRBJ1-5,.,TRBV19,TGTGCCAGTAGTACGGCGGGCGGATATCAGCCCCAGCATTTT,CASSTAGGYQPQHF
.,TRBJ1-2,TRBD1,TRBV29-1,TGCAGCGTTGATCCTCGGAAGGGGGCTCGGTATGGCTACACCTTC,CSVDPRKGARYGYTF
.,TRBJ1-6,TRBD1,TRBV29-1,TGCAGCGTTGACTACATCCCGGGACAGGGGTCTAATTCACCCCTCCACTTT,CSVDYIPGQGSNSPLHF
.,TRBJ2-7,TRBD2,TRBV4-1,TGCGCCAGCAGCCGCCAAGAGGGTGCTGGGCGGGGGGACTCCATTTACTTC,CASSRQEGAGRGDSIYF
.,TRBJ2-7,.,TRBV4-3,TGCGCCAGCAGCCAAGATCTAACTGCGGGGAAAGAATTC,CASSQDLTAGKEF
few,TRBJ2-7,TRBD2,TRBV4-1,TGCGCCAGCAGCCCCCCGGGAGGATCGGCCTACGAGCAGTACTTC,CASSPPGGSAYEQYF
.,TRBJ2-7,.,TRBV27,TGTGCCAGCAGCAACGGCGGGACAGTAATCTACGAGCAGTACTTC,CASSNGGTVIYEQYF
.,TRBJ1-1,TRBD1,TRBV7-3,TGTGCCAGCAGCTTAACGACAGGGTCGGGTGAAGCTTTCTTT,CASSLTTGSGEAFF
.,TRBJ1-1,.,TRBV6-6,TGTGCCAGCAGTTTAAGACAGACTGAAGCTTTCTTT,CASSLRQTEAFF
once,TRBJ2-2,.,TRBV12-1,TGTGCCAGCAGCTTTGCGTTATGCGGGGGCCTACCCACCGGGGAGCTGTTTTTT,CASSFALCGGLPTGELFF
.,TRBJ2-1,TRBD2,TRBV5-1,TGCGCCAGCAGCCCCGTAGGGGCGGGGGGGCCGTTCAATGAGCAGTTCTTC,CASSPVGAGGPFNEQFF
.,TRBJ1-2,.,TRBV5-1,TGCGCCAGCAGACTTGACAGAAACTATGGCTACACCTTC,CASRLDRNYGYTF
.,TRBJ2-1,.,TRBV20-1,TGCAGTGCCGGCGGAAACGTCGAGCAGTTCTTC,CSAGGNVEQFF
.,TRBJ2-1,TRBD2,TRBV7-2,TGTGCCAGCAGCTCCTCTAGCGGGGGGGCTTCCTACAATGAGCAGTTCTTC,CASSSSSGGASYNEQFF
.,TRBJ2-3,TRBD1,TRBV6-4,TGTGCCAGCAGTGACGGGACAGGGGGTGGCACGCAGTATTTT,CASSDGTGGGTQYF
.,TRBJ2-7,TRBD1,TRBV6-5,TGTGCCAGCAGTTACTTGGGGGACAGGGGTATCTACGAGCAGTACTTC,CASSYLGDRGIYEQYF
.,TRBJ2-5,TRBD2,TRBV2,TGCGGAAGCGGGAGTGGGGAGACCCAGTACTTC,CGSGSGETQYF
.,TRBJ1-2,.,TRBV6-5,TGTGCCAGCAGGACCGGGGGGGGAGGCTACACCTTC,CASRTGGGGYTF
.,TRBJ2-7,.,TRBV29-1,TGCAGCGTTGGACTGGGCGAGCAGTACTTC,CSVGLGEQYF
.,TRBJ2-7,.,TRBV6-2/TRBV6-3,TGTGCCAGCAGTTACGGGGACACACAGATTTGGCAGTACGAGCAGTACTTC,CASSYGDTQIWQYEQYF
.,TRBJ2-3,.,TRBV12-3/TRBV12-4,TGTGCCAGCAGTCCAGGGCCAGGGATTGCGCAGTATTTT,CASSPGPGIAQYF
.,TRBJ1-1,TRBD1,TRBV6-5,TGTGCCGACAGGGATGACACTGAAGCTTTCTTT,CADRDDTEAFF
.,TRBJ2-7,.,TRBV7-2,TGTGCCAGCAGCCCATCGGGGGTCACCTACGAGCAGTACTTC,CASSPSGVTYEQYF
few,TRBJ1-1,TRBD1,TRBV5-1,TGCGCCAGCAGCTTGAGACAGGGGAACACTGAAGCTTTCTTT,CASSLRQGNTEAFF
.,TRBJ2-3,TRBD2,TRBV11-2,TGTGCCAGCAGCTTAGACTCCCGGCTAGCGGGAGGGGGGATCACAGATACGCAGTATTTT,CASSLDSRLAGGGITDTQYF
.,TRBJ1-5,.,TRBV10-2,TGCGCCAGCAGTGAGTCGACAGGACTCACCCTGGTTAGCAATCAGCCCCAGCATTTT,CASSESTGLTLVSNQPQHF
once,TRBJ2-1,TRBD2,TRBV7-9,TGTGCCAGCAGCTTAAATTTAGCGGGGGGGTACAATGAGCAGTTCTTC,CASSLNLAGGYNEQFF
.,TRBJ1-5,TRBD1,TRBV6-1,TGTGCCAGCAGTGACGACAGGGGGTCGCCCCAGCATTTT,CASSDDRGSPQHF
.,TRBJ2-7,TRBD1,TRBV6-1,TGTGCCAGCAGTGATACCGGGACAGCGGACGAGCAGTACTTC,CASSDTGTADEQYF
.,TRBJ2-1,.,TRBV24-1,TGTGCCACCAGTGACCCCACCAGGGCGGCCTACAATGAGCAGTTCTTC,CATSDPTRAAYNEQFF
.,TRBJ2-5,TRBD2,TRBV5-6,TGTGCCAGCAGCTTGTGGGAGCGGGGGGAGACCCAGTACTTC,CASSLWERGETQYF
.,TRBJ1-5,.,TRBV30,TGTGCCTGGAGTCCCCATCCCAATCAGCCCCAGCATTTT,CAWSPHPNQPQHF